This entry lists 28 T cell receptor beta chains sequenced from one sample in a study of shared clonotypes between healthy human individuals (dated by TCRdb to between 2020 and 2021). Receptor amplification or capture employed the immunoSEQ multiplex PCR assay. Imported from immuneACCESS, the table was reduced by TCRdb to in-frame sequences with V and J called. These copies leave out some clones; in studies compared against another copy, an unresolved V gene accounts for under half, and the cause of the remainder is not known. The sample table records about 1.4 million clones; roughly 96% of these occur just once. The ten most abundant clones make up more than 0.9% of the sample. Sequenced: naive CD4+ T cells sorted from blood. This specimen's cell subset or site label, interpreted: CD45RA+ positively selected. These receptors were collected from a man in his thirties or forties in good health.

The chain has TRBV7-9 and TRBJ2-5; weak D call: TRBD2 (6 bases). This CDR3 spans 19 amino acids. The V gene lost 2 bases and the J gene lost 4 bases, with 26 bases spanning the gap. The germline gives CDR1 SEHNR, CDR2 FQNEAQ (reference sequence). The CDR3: CASSLRLGSGSLGTETQYF. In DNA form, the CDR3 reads TGTGCCAGCAGCTTACGCCTGGGTAGCGGAAGCCTGGGGACAGAGACCCAGTACTTC.

The CDR3 sequence is CASTSLTSTTDTQYF. In DNA, the CDR3 is TGTGCCAGCACCTCATTGACTAGCACCACAGATACGCAGTATTTT. This chain links TRBV28 with TRBJ2-3; the match to TRBD2 covers 7 bases. J gave up 2 bases and V 7 bases, and 9 bases lay outside the gene matches. This CDR3 contains 15 residues. The V gene's germline CDR1 is MDHEN and CDR2 SYDVKM.

The CDR3 reads CASSPGVSKETQYF. In DNA form, the CDR3 reads TGTGCCAGCAGCCCAGGAGTCTCTAAAGAGACCCAGTACTTC. The V call is TRBV7-8, the J call TRBJ2-5, with unresolved D. Trimming took 5 bases from V and 3 from J, leaving 13 bases between them. The CDR3 is made up of 14 amino acids. Germline loops: CDR1 SGHVS, CDR2 FQNEAQ.

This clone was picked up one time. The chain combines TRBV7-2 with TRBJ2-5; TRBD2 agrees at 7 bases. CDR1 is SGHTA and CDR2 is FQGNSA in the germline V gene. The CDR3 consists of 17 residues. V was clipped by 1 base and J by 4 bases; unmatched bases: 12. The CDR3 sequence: CASSLVARTRTLETQYF. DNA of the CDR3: TGTGCCAGCAGCTTAGTCGCAAGGACTAGGACGCTAGAGACCCAGTACTTC.

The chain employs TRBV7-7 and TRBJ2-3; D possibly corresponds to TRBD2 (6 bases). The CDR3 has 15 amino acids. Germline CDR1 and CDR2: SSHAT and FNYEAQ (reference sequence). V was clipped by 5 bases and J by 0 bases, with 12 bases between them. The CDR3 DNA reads TGTGCCAGCAGCCCGGATCGGGGGAGCACAGATACGCAGTATTTT. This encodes CASSPDRGSTDTQYF.

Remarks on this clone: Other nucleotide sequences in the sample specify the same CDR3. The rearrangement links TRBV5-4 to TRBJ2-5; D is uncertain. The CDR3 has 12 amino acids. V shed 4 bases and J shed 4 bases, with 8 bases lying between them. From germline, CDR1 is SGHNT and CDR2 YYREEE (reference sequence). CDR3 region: CASSPGRETQYF. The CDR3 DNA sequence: TGTGCCAGCAGCCCCGGCCGAGAGACCCAGTACTTC.

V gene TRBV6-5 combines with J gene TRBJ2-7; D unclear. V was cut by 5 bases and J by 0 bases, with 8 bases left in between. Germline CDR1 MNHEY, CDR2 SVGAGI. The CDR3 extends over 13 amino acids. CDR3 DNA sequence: TGTGCCAGCAGTATTCAGAGCTCCTACGAGCAGTACTTC. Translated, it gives CASSIQSSYEQYF.

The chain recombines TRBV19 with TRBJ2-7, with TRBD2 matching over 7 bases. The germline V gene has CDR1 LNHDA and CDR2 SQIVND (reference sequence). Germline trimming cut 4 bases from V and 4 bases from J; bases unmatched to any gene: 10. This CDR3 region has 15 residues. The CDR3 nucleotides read TGTGCCAGTAGTACCGGGGGGAGTAAAGTTTACGAGCAGTACTTC. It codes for CASSTGGSKVYEQYF.

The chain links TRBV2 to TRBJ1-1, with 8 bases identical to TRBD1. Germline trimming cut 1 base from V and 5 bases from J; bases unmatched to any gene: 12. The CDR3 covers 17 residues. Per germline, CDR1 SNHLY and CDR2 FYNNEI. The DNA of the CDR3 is TGTGCCAGCAGTGAAGGCAGGGGGCACAACGGGGGTACTGAAGCTTTCTTT. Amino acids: CASSEGRGHNGGTEAFF.

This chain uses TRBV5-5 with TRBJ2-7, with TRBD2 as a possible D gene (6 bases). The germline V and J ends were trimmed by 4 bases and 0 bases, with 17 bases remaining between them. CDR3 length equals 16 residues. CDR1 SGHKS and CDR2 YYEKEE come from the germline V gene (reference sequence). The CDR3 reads CASSPPSGRHSYEQYF. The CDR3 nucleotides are TGTGCCAGCAGCCCACCGTCCGGGAGACACTCCTACGAGCAGTACTTC. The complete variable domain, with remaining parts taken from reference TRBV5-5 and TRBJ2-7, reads DAGVTQSPTHLIKTRGQQVTLRCSPISGHKSVSWYQQVLGQGPQFIFQYYEKEERGRGNFPDRFSARQFPNYSSELNVNALLLGDSALYLCASSPPSGRHSYEQYFGPGTRLTVT.

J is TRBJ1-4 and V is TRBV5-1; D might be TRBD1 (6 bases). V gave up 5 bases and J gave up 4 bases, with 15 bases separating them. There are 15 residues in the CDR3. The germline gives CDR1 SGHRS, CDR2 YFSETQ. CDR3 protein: CASSLNQGNNEKLFF. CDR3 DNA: TGCGCCAGCAGTTTGAATCAGGGGAATAATGAAAAACTGTTTTTT.

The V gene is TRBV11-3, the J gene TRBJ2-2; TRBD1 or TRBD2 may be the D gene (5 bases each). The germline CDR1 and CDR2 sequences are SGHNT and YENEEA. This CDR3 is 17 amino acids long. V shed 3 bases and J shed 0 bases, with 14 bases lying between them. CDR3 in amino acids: CASSLGDGLANTGELFF. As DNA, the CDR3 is TGTGCCAGCAGCTTGGGGGACGGCCTCGCGAACACCGGGGAGCTGTTTTTT.

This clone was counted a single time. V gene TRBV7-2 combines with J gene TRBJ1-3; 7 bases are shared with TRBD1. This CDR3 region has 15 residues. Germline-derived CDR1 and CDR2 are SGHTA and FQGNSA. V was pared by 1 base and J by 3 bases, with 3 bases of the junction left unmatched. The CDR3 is CASSLETGYGNTIYF. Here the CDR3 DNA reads TGTGCCAGCAGCTTAGAGACAGGGTATGGAAACACCATATATTTT.

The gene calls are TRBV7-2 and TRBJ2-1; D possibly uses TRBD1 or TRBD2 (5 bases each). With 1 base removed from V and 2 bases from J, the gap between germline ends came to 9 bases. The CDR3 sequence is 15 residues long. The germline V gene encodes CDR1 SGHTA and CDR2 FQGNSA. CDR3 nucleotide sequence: TGTGCCAGCAGCTTAGGGGGGAATACCTACAATGAGCAGTTCTTC. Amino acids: CASSLGGNTYNEQFF.

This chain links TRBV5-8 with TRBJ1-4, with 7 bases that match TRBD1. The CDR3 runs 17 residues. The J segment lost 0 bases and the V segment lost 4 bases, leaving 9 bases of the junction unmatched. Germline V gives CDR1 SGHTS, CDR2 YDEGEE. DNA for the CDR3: TGTGCCAGCAGCGGGTGGGACAGCCGTGCAACTAATGAAAAACTGTTTTTT. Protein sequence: CASSGWDSRATNEKLFF. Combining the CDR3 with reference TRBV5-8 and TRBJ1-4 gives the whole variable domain EAGVTQSPTHLIKTRGQQATLRCSPISGHTSVYWYQQALGLGLQFLLWYDEGEERNRGNFPPRFSGRQFPNYSSELNVNALELEDSALYLCASSGWDSRATNEKLFFGSGTQLSVL.

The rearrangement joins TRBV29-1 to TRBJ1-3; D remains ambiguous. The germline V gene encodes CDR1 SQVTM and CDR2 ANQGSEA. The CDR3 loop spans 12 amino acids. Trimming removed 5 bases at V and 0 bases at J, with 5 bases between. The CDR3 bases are TGCAGCGTTCGGGGCTCTGGAAACACCATATATTTT. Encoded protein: CSVRGSGNTIYF. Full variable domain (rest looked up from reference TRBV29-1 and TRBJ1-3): SAVISQKPSRDICQRGTSLTIQCQVDSQVTMMFWYRQQPGQSLTLIATANQGSEATYESGFVIDKFPISRPNLTFSTLTVSNMSPEDSSIYLCSVRGSGNTIYFGEGSWLTVV.

The CDR3 here is CSVDLAGSYEQYF. In nucleotides, the CDR3 is TGCAGCGTTGACCTAGCGGGATCGTACGAGCAGTACTTC. The gene calls are TRBV29-1 and TRBJ2-7, with 9 bases that match TRBD2. V was pared by 3 bases and J by 4 bases, with 4 bases of the junction left unmatched. The V gene's germline CDR1 is SQVTM and CDR2 ANQGSEA. The CDR3 is made up of 13 amino acids.

The chain's CDR3 is CASSRDYRAETQYF. Here the CDR3 DNA reads TGTGCCAGCAGCCGGGACTACCGGGCAGAGACCCAGTACTTC. This chain links TRBV7-2 with TRBJ2-5; 7 positions agree with TRBD2. The CDR3 has 14 amino acids. V lost 5 bases and J lost 4; bases outside the gene matches: 7. Germline CDR1 reads SGHTA; CDR2 reads FQGNSA.

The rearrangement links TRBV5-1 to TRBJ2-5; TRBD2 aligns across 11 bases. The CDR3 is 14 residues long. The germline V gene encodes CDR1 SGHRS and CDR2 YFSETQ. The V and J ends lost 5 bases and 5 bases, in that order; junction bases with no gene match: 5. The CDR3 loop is CASRLAGGPETQYF. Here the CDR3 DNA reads TGCGCCAGCAGGTTAGCGGGAGGGCCGGAGACCCAGTACTTC.

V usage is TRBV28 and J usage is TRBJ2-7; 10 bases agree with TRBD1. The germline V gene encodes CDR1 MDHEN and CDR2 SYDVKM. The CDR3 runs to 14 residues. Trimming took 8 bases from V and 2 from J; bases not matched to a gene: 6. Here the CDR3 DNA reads TGTGCCAGCTATCCCGGGACAGGGGCCTACGAGCAGTACTTC. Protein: CASYPGTGAYEQYF. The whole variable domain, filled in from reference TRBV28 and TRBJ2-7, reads DVKVTQSSRYLVKRTGEKVFLECVQDMDHENMFWYRQDPGLGLRLIYFSYDVKMKEKGDIPEGYSVSREKKERFSLILESASTNQTSMYLCASYPGTGAYEQYFGPGTRLTVT.

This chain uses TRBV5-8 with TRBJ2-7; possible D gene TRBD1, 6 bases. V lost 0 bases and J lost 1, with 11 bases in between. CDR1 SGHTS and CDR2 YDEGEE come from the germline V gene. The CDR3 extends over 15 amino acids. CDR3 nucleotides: TGTGCCAGCAGCTTGGTAGGACAGCGGTCCTACGAGCAGTACTTC. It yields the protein CASSLVGQRSYEQYF. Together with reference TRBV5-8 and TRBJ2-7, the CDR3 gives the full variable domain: EAGVTQSPTHLIKTRGQQATLRCSPISGHTSVYWYQQALGLGLQFLLWYDEGEERNRGNFPPRFSGRQFPNYSSELNVNALELEDSALYLCASSLVGQRSYEQYFGPGTRLTVT.

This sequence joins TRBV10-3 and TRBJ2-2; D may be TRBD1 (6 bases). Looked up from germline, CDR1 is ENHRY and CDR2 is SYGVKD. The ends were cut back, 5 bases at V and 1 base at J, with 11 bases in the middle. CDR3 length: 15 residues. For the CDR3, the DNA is TGTGCCATCAGTCGAGGACAGAAGAACACCGGGGAGCTGTTTTTT. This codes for CAISRGQKNTGELFF.

The CDR3 DNA follows: TGTGCCAGCAGCTTGGATCAGTTCAGCACAGATACGCAGTATTTT. This translates into CASSLDQFSTDTQYF. The chain links TRBV5-6 to TRBJ2-3; D remains ambiguous. The germline V and J ends were trimmed by 0 bases and 0 bases, with 8 bases remaining between them. The CDR3 runs 15 residues. CDR1 SGHDT and CDR2 YYEEEE come from the germline V gene. The whole variable domain, filled in from reference TRBV5-6 and TRBJ2-3, reads DAGVTQSPTHLIKTRGQQVTLRCSPKSGHDTVSWYQQALGQGPQFIFQYYEEEERQRGNFPDRFSGHQFPNYSSELNVNALLLGDSALYLCASSLDQFSTDTQYFGPGTRLTVL.

CDR3 loop: CASSVGPITGGSNQPQHF. The DNA for the CDR3 is TGCGCCAGCAGCGTTGGGCCAATTACAGGGGGTAGCAATCAGCCCCAGCATTTT. This chain links TRBV5-1 with TRBJ1-5, with TRBD1 identical over 8 bases. With 4 bases clipped from V and 0 bases from J, the junction kept 12 bases outside the gene matches. The CDR3 is 18 residues long. Germline CDR1 is SGHRS and CDR2 is YFSETQ.

The CDR3 loop is CASSTSGSLSYNEQFF. In DNA form, the CDR3 reads TGTGCCAGCAGTACTAGCGGGAGTCTCTCCTACAATGAGCAGTTCTTC. V and J are TRBV7-3 and TRBJ2-1; 11 positions agree with TRBD2. V lost 6 bases and J lost 0; bases outside the gene matches: 4. CDR3 length: 16 residues. Per the germline V gene, CDR1 is SGHTA and CDR2 is FQGTGA.

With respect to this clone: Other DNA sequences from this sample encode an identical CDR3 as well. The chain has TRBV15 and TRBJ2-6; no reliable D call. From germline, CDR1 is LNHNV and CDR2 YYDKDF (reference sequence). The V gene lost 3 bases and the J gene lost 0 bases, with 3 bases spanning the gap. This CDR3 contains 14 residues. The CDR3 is CATSRDSGANVLTF. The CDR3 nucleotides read TGTGCCACCAGCAGGGACTCTGGGGCCAACGTCCTGACTTTC. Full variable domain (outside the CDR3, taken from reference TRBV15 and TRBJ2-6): DAMVIQNPRYQVTQFGKPVTLSCSQTLNHNVMYWYQQKSSQAPKLLFHYYDKDFNNEADTPDNFQSRRPNTSFCFLDIRSPGLGDTAMYLCATSRDSGANVLTFGAGSRLTVL.

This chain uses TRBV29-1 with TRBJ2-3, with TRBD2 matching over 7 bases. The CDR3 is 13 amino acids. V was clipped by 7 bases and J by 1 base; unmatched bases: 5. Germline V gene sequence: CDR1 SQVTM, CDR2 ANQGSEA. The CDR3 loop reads CSAGGIGTDTQYF. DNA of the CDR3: TGCAGCGCCGGGGGGATCGGCACAGATACGCAGTATTTT.

The DNA of the CDR3 is TGTGCCAGCAGCCGGGACACTAAATACGAGCAGTACTTC. Residues: CASSRDTKYEQYF. This chain joins TRBV11-2 and TRBJ2-7; tentative D call: TRBD1 (6 bases). Between the trimmed V and J ends, which lost 5 bases and 4 bases, there was a span of 12 bases. The CDR3 totals 13 residues. Germline V gives CDR1 SGHAT, CDR2 FQNNGV. The full variable domain, its missing parts supplied by reference TRBV11-2 and TRBJ2-7, is EAGVAQSPRYKIIEKRQSVAFWCNPISGHATLYWYQQILGQGPKLLIQFQNNGVVDDSQLPKDRFSAERLKGVDSTLKIQPAKLEDSAVYLCASSRDTKYEQYFGPGTRLTVT.